This TCR beta chain was observed in a study of OX40 agonist ivuxolimab in advanced cancers. About the investigation overall: The costimulatory receptor OX40 (CD134) was targeted by ivuxolimab, a fully human IgG2 agonistic monoclonal antibody. Intravenous ivuxolimab was administered to patients every 2 weeks at six dose levels: 0.01, 0.1, 0.3, 1.5, 3 and 10 mg/kg. Among the 50 to 55 dose-escalation patients, 19 had hepatocellular carcinoma, around 15 melanoma, 9 renal cell carcinoma and 9 head and neck cancer. In the dose-escalation cohort, around 80% of patients were male, and the mean age was roughly 60 years with a range of roughly 20 to 80. Prior anti-PD-1, anti-PD-L1 or anti-CTLA-4 therapy was permitted, and checkpoint inhibitors had been received by less than 45% of dose-escalation patients. Three dose-escalation patients achieved partial responses, one with hepatocellular carcinoma and two with cutaneous melanoma. The purpose of peripheral TCRbeta sequencing was to test whether ivuxolimab changed TCR sequence diversity and led to clonal T-cell expansion. The monotherapy dose-escalation portion (N ≈ 52 patients) of the phase I ivuxolimab trial is reported in the paper. The full study reports these points: After ivuxolimab, CD8+ T cells had more expanded clones than CD4+ T cells on average. Partial responders in the 0.1-3.0 mg/kg groups had among the lowest normalized peripheral clonal expansion, especially among CD8+ T cells. The antigen specificity of the peripheral T cells that underwent clonal expansion was not determined. Low levels of normalized T-cell clonal expansion were also seen in some patients who did not respond. At doses of 0.1 to 3.0 mg/kg, clonal expansion of both CD4+ and CD8+ T cells in blood was seen between baseline and week 6.

Genomic DNA was isolated from the sorted cells so that the TCRbeta CDR3 region could be sequenced. The immunoSEQ Assay was used for sequencing of TCRbeta CDR3 regions. This is the immuneACCESS table as TCRdb keeps it, with only in-frame sequences that have V and J called. A part of the clones is gone; compared with another copy, unresolved V genes explain less than half, and the rest is unexplained. Here the sample has 70,000 to 90,000 clones; less than 95% occur a single time. Roughly 8.9% of the sample lies in the top ten. A remark on this clone: Its antigen remains undetermined. Base-call qualities are not available, and no considerably larger clone is one nucleotide away.

Patients with a history of autoimmune disease or receiving systemic immunosuppression were excluded from the trial. In every dose cohort, peripheral blood was drawn for TCR sequencing at baseline, cycle 4 day 1, and cycle 7 day 1. The samples were drawn from a first-in-human, open-label, multicenter phase I dose-escalation trial of ivuxolimab. Adults with locally advanced or metastatic melanoma, renal cell carcinoma, hepatocellular carcinoma or head and neck squamous cell carcinoma were enrolled in the trial. Before TCR sequencing, CD4+ and CD8+ T cells were separately sorted from peripheral blood. Its CDR3 holds 15 amino acids, cysteine through phenylalanine. Only the CDR3 portion is preserved as DNA: 45 bases, with reading frame beginning at the first base. The germline ends are 10 bases apart after V is trimmed by 1 base and J by 3 bases. CDR1 and CDR2 are drawn from the germline V gene: SGHTA, FQGTGA.

The V and J genes are TRBV7-3 and TRBJ2-1, and perhaps TRBD1 as D gene, on 6 matching bases. The clonotype was recovered from an adult with an advanced solid tumor such as melanoma, head and neck, liver or kidney cancer. Specimen: CD4+ or CD8+ T cells sorted from blood, collected in a trial of the OX40 agonist ivuxolimab. The sequenced DNA is TGTGCCAGCAGCTTAATAGGGGGATTCTACAATGAGCAGTTCTTC. Its coded protein is CASSLIGGFYNEQFF.